The 31 T cell receptor beta chains below all came from one sample that was sequenced in a study of blood T cell repertoires in COVID-19. Produced via immunoSEQ multiplex PCR; TCRdb's table is partial and in-frame only. The repertoire consists of 150,000 to 200,000 clones, with over 80% occurring once and the leading ten covering under 5.5%. Source material: peripheral blood. These receptor sequences come from a woman in her twenties or thirties with acute or convalescent COVID-19.

A single count supports this clone. The chain combines TRBV18 with TRBJ2-2; TRBD1 is a possible D gene (6 bases). Trimming took 4 bases from V and 1 from J, leaving 7 bases between them. The CDR3 runs to 14 residues. Germline CDR1 and CDR2: KGHSH and LQKENI. As DNA, the CDR3 is TGTGCCAGCTCACGGGACAAGAACACCGGGGAGCTGTTTTTT. This translates into CASSRDKNTGELFF.

The chain couples TRBV27 to TRBJ2-2, with D possibly matching TRBD2 (6 bases). The V gene's germline CDR1 is MNHEY and CDR2 SMNVEV (reference sequence). The CDR3 contains 14 residues. V was cut by 7 bases and J by 6 bases, with 15 bases left in between. DNA of the CDR3: TGTGCCAGCACCCCAAGGAGGGTCCCCGGGGAGCTGTTTTTT. Protein: CASTPRRVPGELFF.

The chain joins TRBV9 to TRBJ1-1; 7 bases are shared with TRBD1. Trimming at V came to 2 bases and at J to 0 bases, leaving 4 bases not matched to a gene. The CDR3 contains 15 residues. Germline CDR1 SGDLS, CDR2 YYNGEE. CDR3 DNA sequence: TGTGCCAGCAGCGTGGCGGGACAGTTGAACACTGAAGCTTTCTTT. Protein: CASSVAGQLNTEAFF.

This clone was counted once. The chain uses TRBV5-1 and TRBJ1-4, with a weak D call TRBD1 (5 bases). The germline V and J ends were trimmed by 0 bases and 4 bases, with 7 bases remaining between them. This CDR3 spans 14 amino acids. The germline V gene encodes CDR1 SGHRS and CDR2 YFSETQ. CDR3 sequence: CASSLGQYNEKLFF. For the CDR3, the DNA is TGCGCCAGCAGCTTGGGACAGTATAATGAAAAACTGTTTTTT.

The chain employs TRBV5-4 and TRBJ2-2; 8 bases agree with TRBD2. V gave up 3 bases and J gave up 7 bases; unmatched junction bases: 11. This CDR3 region has 16 residues. Germline V gives CDR1 SGHNT, CDR2 YYREEE (reference sequence). The CDR3 DNA reads TGTGCCAGCAGCTCCGTCGGACAGAGCGGGAGCGGGGAGCTGTTTTTT. Translation gives CASSSVGQSGSGELFF.

The chain joins TRBV5-8 to TRBJ2-3, with 11 bases aligning to TRBD2. Per the germline V gene, CDR1 is SGHTS and CDR2 is YDEGEE. The CDR3 contains 16 residues. The V and J ends lost 4 bases and 6 bases, in that order; junction bases with no gene match: 10. CDR3 sequence: CASSRGLAGGVDTQYF. For the CDR3, the DNA is TGTGCCAGCAGCCGAGGGCTAGCGGGAGGAGTGGATACGCAGTATTTT.

In its sample, this clone was seen once. V usage is TRBV6-5 and J usage is TRBJ2-1; D is possibly TRBD2 (6 bases). Per germline, CDR1 MNHEY and CDR2 SVGAGI. V lost 4 bases and J 1 base, leaving 14 bases between the germline ends. CDR3 length: 16 residues. The CDR3: CASSFSGTPSYNEQFF. In DNA form, the CDR3 reads TGTGCCAGCAGTTTTTCCGGGACTCCTTCCTACAATGAGCAGTTCTTC.

This chain links TRBV6-5 with TRBJ2-7; 7 bases are shared with TRBD2. Germline CDR1 is MNHEY and CDR2 is SVGAGI. The CDR3 is 15 amino acids. The junction had 12 bases not matched to a gene; V was cut back by 5 bases and J by 5 bases. The CDR3 DNA reads TGTGCCAGCAGTCGGGGGATGGCGGGAGCCAACGAGCAGTACTTC. Amino acid sequence: CASSRGMAGANEQYF.

The gene calls are TRBV7-9 and TRBJ1-2; tentative D call: TRBD1 (6 bases). Germline CDR1 is SEHNR and CDR2 is FQNEAQ (reference sequence). The V end lost 5 bases, the J end lost 9 bases, and 13 bases lay between the germline ends. The CDR3 spans 12 residues. CDR3 sequence (DNA): TGTGCCAGCAGCGTCGGACAGTATAGCTACACCTTC. It encodes CASSVGQYSYTF.

V is TRBV2 and J is TRBJ2-5, with 8 positions matching TRBD1. CDR1 and CDR2 (germline): SNHLY, FYNNEI. V shed 8 bases and J 6 bases; nucleotides not matched to a gene: 20. This CDR3 is 17 amino acids long. The CDR3 reads CASRLGSGTGQGKTQYF. The CDR3, as DNA: TGTGCCAGCCGGCTGGGGAGTGGTACCGGACAGGGAAAGACCCAGTACTTC.

This sequence joins TRBV24-1 and TRBJ2-5; TRBD2 aligns across 9 bases. The CDR3 covers 15 residues. V shed 3 bases and J 2 bases; nucleotides not matched to a gene: 3. In germline, CDR1 is KGHDR, CDR2 SFDVKD. CDR3 coding DNA: TGTGCCACCAGTGATATGAGCGGGGGGCAAGAGACCCAGTACTTC. It is translated as CATSDMSGGQETQYF.

The sample holds a few counts of this clone. The rearrangement links TRBV6-6 to TRBJ1-5; 8 bases are shared with TRBD1. From germline, CDR1 is MNHNY and CDR2 SVGAGI (reference sequence). The CDR3 spans 15 residues. V shed 5 bases and J 2 bases; nucleotides not matched to a gene: 5. The CDR3 region has the DNA TGTGCCAGCAGTCCCGGGACAGGAGGCAATCAGCCCCAGCATTTT. This translates into CASSPGTGGNQPQHF.

The chain couples TRBV5-6 to TRBJ1-2; 9 nucleotides match TRBD1. The ends lost 0 bases at V and 7 bases at J; junction bases unmatched: 4. The CDR3 spans 14 residues. CDR1 and CDR2 (germline): SGHDT, YYEEEE. CDR3: CASSLAGTGSGYTF. The DNA of the CDR3 is TGTGCCAGCAGCTTGGCCGGGACAGGGTCTGGCTACACCTTC.

The genes are TRBV20-1 and TRBJ1-2, with D possibly TRBD1 on 6 matching bases. Germline loops: CDR1 DFQATT, CDR2 SNEGSKA (reference sequence). V shed 3 bases and J shed 4 bases, with 15 bases lying between them. The CDR3 is 14 amino acids. The CDR3 sequence is CSASVQGFGYGYTF. The CDR3 coding sequence is TGCAGTGCTAGTGTGCAGGGGTTTGGCTATGGCTACACCTTC.

The CDR3 here is CASTQGSGETQYF. As DNA, the CDR3 is TGTGCCAGTACACAGGGGAGTGGAGAGACCCAGTACTTC. The rearrangement uses TRBV19 and TRBJ2-5; 7 nucleotides agree with TRBD1. V was pared by 7 bases and J by 4 bases, with 6 bases of the junction left unmatched. Germline V gene sequence: CDR1 LNHDA, CDR2 SQIVND (reference sequence). The CDR3 length is 13 residues.

V usage is TRBV5-1 and J usage is TRBJ1-3; the D is unclear. The germline gives CDR1 SGHRS, CDR2 YFSETQ. The CDR3 consists of 16 residues. The germline V and J ends were trimmed by 0 bases and 0 bases, with 10 bases remaining between them. The CDR3 is CASSLGQAISGNTIYF. In DNA form, the CDR3 reads TGCGCCAGCAGCTTGGGGCAGGCCATCTCTGGAAACACCATATATTTT.

The chain joins TRBV6-2 or TRBV6-3 to TRBJ1-5, with unresolved D. Germline lookup yields CDR1 MNHEY and CDR2 SVGEGT. The CDR3 totals 18 residues. The V and J ends lost 2 bases and 2 bases respectively, with 19 bases between them. CDR3 protein: CASSYRSGTAVGNQPQHF. Here the CDR3 DNA reads TGTGCCAGCAGTTACCGCTCTGGCACAGCCGTCGGCAATCAGCCCCAGCATTTT.

This clone is a singleton in its sample. The chain links TRBV30 to TRBJ1-1, with unresolved D. This CDR3 is built from 14 residues. V was pared by 0 bases and J by 2 bases, with 10 bases between. Germline lookup yields CDR1 GTSNPN and CDR2 SVGIG (reference sequence). DNA of the CDR3: TGTGCCTGGAGTGTTCCCCCATCCAACACTGAAGCTTTCTTT. This gives the protein CAWSVPPSNTEAFF.

The rearrangement joins TRBV2 to TRBJ2-2; possibly TRBD2 for D (5 bases). The germline V gene has CDR1 SNHLY and CDR2 FYNNEI. The CDR3 has 14 amino acids. V lost 1 base, J lost 5 bases, and 8 bases lay in between. The CDR3: CASSEVRDTGELFF. In nucleotides, the CDR3 is TGTGCCAGCAGTGAAGTCCGGGATACCGGGGAGCTGTTTTTT.

The genes are TRBV19 and TRBJ2-3; unclear D gene. V was shortened by 1 base and J by 5 bases, with 16 bases between the two germline ends. The germline CDR1 and CDR2 sequences are LNHDA and SQIVND (reference sequence). The CDR3 consists of 16 residues. CDR3 sequence: CASSIVSFGWKDTQYF. CDR3 bases: TGTGCCAGTAGTATAGTGTCGTTCGGGTGGAAAGATACGCAGTATTTT.

The chain couples TRBV27 to TRBJ1-2; D remains ambiguous. V lost 6 bases, J lost 8 bases, and 13 bases lay in between. Germline assignment: CDR1 MNHEY and CDR2 SMNVEV (reference sequence). This CDR3 is built from 12 residues. CDR3 loop: CASSRPSGGYTF. In DNA form, the CDR3 reads TGTGCCAGCAGCCGGCCCAGCGGGGGCTACACCTTC.

The chain employs TRBV29-1 and TRBJ2-3; 7 bases agree with TRBD2. V dropped 6 bases and J dropped 2; count of bases not matched to a gene: 11. This CDR3 is 15 amino acids long. From germline, CDR1 is SQVTM and CDR2 ANQGSEA. The CDR3 bases are TGCAGCGTCTCGGAAAGCGGGGCCTACACAGATACGCAGTATTTT. The encoded protein is CSVSESGAYTDTQYF.

The V call is TRBV5-1, the J call TRBJ2-3; no reliable D call. The V end lost 0 bases, the J end lost 1 base, and 9 bases lay between the germline ends. Germline V gene data show CDR1 as SGHRS and CDR2 as YFSETQ. The CDR3 is 15 residues long. The CDR3 protein is CASSLAATGTDTQYF. CDR3 nucleotides: TGCGCCAGCAGCTTGGCTGCCACGGGCACAGATACGCAGTATTTT.

This chain uses TRBV14 with TRBJ1-2; D is unclear. Germline V CDR1 and CDR2: SGHDN, FVKESK. The CDR3 covers 15 residues. V lost 4 bases and J lost 4, with 16 bases in between. CDR3 nucleotide sequence: TGTGCCAGCAGCCCCGCGGCGGGGTCAGGCTATGGCTACACCTTC. Encoded protein: CASSPAAGSGYGYTF.

This clone was seen more than once but under ten times. The J gene is TRBJ2-7, the V gene TRBV7-9; no clear D gene. The CDR3 totals 13 residues. V was pared by 3 bases and J by 1 base, with 7 bases between. Germline V gene sequence: CDR1 SEHNR, CDR2 FQNEAQ (reference sequence). CDR3 nucleotide sequence: TGTGCCAGCAGCTTGGCAGATTCCTACGAGCAGTACTTC. It encodes CASSLADSYEQYF.

The chain couples TRBV6-5 to TRBJ1-1; D might be TRBD1 (5 bases). This CDR3 spans 10 amino acids. Trimming took 7 bases from V and 10 from J, leaving 10 bases between them. Looked up from germline, CDR1 is MNHEY and CDR2 is SVGAGI. CDR3 protein: CASIGGTAFF. The CDR3 coding sequence is TGTGCCAGCATCGGAGGGACAGCTTTCTTT.

The chain couples TRBV30 to TRBJ2-7; D unresolved. Per germline, CDR1 GTSNPN and CDR2 SVGIG (reference sequence). CDR3 length: 15 amino acids. With 3 bases removed from V and 0 bases from J, the gap between germline ends came to 15 bases. The CDR3 loop is CAWRVSGSSSYEQYF. The CDR3 DNA follows: TGTGCCTGGAGAGTATCAGGCTCAAGCTCCTACGAGCAGTACTTC.

V and J are TRBV9 and TRBJ1-2, with 7 bases matching TRBD1. Germline V gene sequence: CDR1 SGDLS, CDR2 YYNGEE. This CDR3 is 13 amino acids long. The trim removed 4 bases at V and 8 bases at J, leaving 8 bases unmatched. CDR3 DNA: TGTGCCAGCAGCTTAGACAGGGTTAAAGGCTACACCTTC. This sequence encodes CASSLDRVKGYTF. Supplemented by reference TRBV9 and TRBJ1-2, the full variable domain reads DSGVTQTPKHLITATGQRVTLRCSPRSGDLSVYWYQQSLDQGLQFLIQYYNGEERAKGNILERFSAQQFPDLHSELNLSSLELGDSALYFCASSLDRVKGYTFGSGTRLTVV.

This sequence joins TRBV7-2 and TRBJ1-5, with TRBD1 as a possible D gene (5 bases). The CDR3 runs to 13 residues. In germline, CDR1 is SGHTA, CDR2 FQGNSA. Trimming left V 5 bases short and J 7 bases short, with 12 bases between. CDR3 sequence (DNA): TGTGCCAGCAGCCGGGGGGGTAGCCAGCCCCAGCATTTT. This encodes CASSRGGSQPQHF. Combining the CDR3 with reference TRBV7-2 and TRBJ1-5 gives the whole variable domain GAGVSQSPSNKVTEKGKDVELRCDPISGHTALYWYRQSLGQGLEFLIYFQGNSAPDKSGLPSDRFSAERTGGSVSTLTIQRTQQEDSAVYLCASSRGGSQPQHFGDGTRLSIL.

The chain carries TRBV2 and TRBJ2-3; 10 bases fit TRBD2. V was pared by 6 bases and J by 3 bases, with 9 bases of the junction left unmatched. This CDR3 is 16 amino acids long. CDR1 and CDR2 (germline): SNHLY, FYNNEI. The CDR3 coding sequence is TGTGCCAGCAGCATTGACCCTAGCGGGAGTACAGATACGCAGTATTTT. Amino acid sequence: CASSIDPSGSTDTQYF.

CDR3 bases: TGTGCCAGCAGCCAAGCCCTCCGGGGGGAGAACACTGAAGCTTTCTTT. This translates into CASSQALRGENTEAFF. The chain employs TRBV4-2 and TRBJ1-1, with D maybe TRBD1 (5 bases). The germline V gene has CDR1 LGHNA and CDR2 YNFKEQ. The CDR3 runs 16 residues. Trimming removed 1 base from V and 1 base from J, with 13 bases in between.